This T cell receptor beta chain comes out of a study of blood T cell repertoires in COVID-19. The wider study: PBMCs, B-cell-depleted T cells, or T cells were the source of the cDNA or gDNA that made up the material.

V lost 4 bases, J lost 2 bases, and 19 bases lay in between. The CDR3 contains 17 residues. CDR1 SGHRS and CDR2 YFSETQ come from the germline V gene. Individuals drawn from around 25 US areas were about 18 to 90 years old. Contact with a PCR-confirmed or clinician-diagnosed COVID-19 case occurred within 2 weeks of entry. Methods used by the authors: Counts of nucleated cells, estimated from reference gene primer amplification, were obtained. The data were produced by immunoSEQ multiplex PCR, yet TCRdb's version contains in-frame clones alone and is incomplete. V, J and clone size are those of that table, while D and trimming were read from the DNA. The sample has around 240,000 clones; just under 90% are singletons.

The genes are TRBV5-1 and TRBJ2-1; tentatively, D is TRBD2 (6 bases). Sequenced material: PBMCs or T cells enriched from blood (not recorded which). This TCR was sampled from a man aged 50 or older who had been exposed to COVID-19. CDR3 in amino acids: CASSPRPGRGPYNEQFF. CDR3 sequence (DNA): TGCGCCAGCAGCCCCCGGCCAGGGCGGGGCCCCTACAATGAGCAGTTCTTC.